The 9 T cell receptor beta chains below all came from one sample that was sequenced in a study of regulatory T cells in long-lasting Graves disease. Arm-PCR of CDR3 regions with iRepertoire HTBI primers generated TCR beta libraries. TCRdb re-called the multiplex PCR reads with MiXCR, one entry per CDR3 protein. Of roughly 500,000 distinct CDR3 sequences listed, about 11% were seen once; the top ten hold roughly 8.9%. Time point specified: newly diagnosed GD, antithyroid drugs for less than 3 months. RNA from PBMCs was the source of the TCR library. The data also belong to a second study, concerning T cells in Graves' hyperthyroidism and ophthalmopathy.

The sequences come from peripheral blood mononuclear cells (PBMCs), collected at new diagnosis, from a patient treated with antithyroid drugs. These receptors were taken from a woman aged 25 to 39 with Graves disease.

This chain uses TRBV6-1 with TRBJ2-1; maybe TRBD1 (6 bases). This CDR3 spans 13 amino acids. Trimming took 6 bases from V and 8 from J, leaving 14 bases between them. Germline CDR1 MNHNS, CDR2 SASEGT. In DNA form, the CDR3 reads TGTGCCAGCAGCCCTCTAGGGGGAGATGAGCAGTTCTTC. As protein: CASSPLGGDEQFF.

This clonotype has a count of ten or more. The chain recombines TRBV27 with TRBJ1-1, with D perhaps matching TRBD1 (5 bases). The ends were cut back, 2 bases at V and 6 bases at J, with 16 bases in the middle. Germline V lookup: CDR1 MNHEY, CDR2 SMNVEV (reference sequence). This CDR3 has 15 residues. The CDR3 DNA follows: TGTGCCAGCAGTTTAAGGCCCGCAGGGTACCCTGAAGCTTTCTTT. This codes for CASSLRPAGYPEAFF.

Comments on this clonotype: Given a much more abundant clone one base away, this may be a read error. The chain couples TRBV7-9 to TRBJ1-2; possible D gene TRBD1, 5 bases. The V gene lost 6 bases and the J gene lost 7 bases, with 21 bases spanning the gap. The CDR3 totals 15 residues. The germline V gene encodes CDR1 SEHNR and CDR2 FQNEAQ (reference sequence). The CDR3 reads CASSNGDLFGGGYTF. As DNA, the CDR3 is TGTGCCAGCAGTAACGGGGACCTCTTCGGCGGTGGCTACACCTTC.

This clonotype was seen a handful of times. The chain joins TRBV12-3 or TRBV12-4 to TRBJ2-1; 11 nucleotides agree with TRBD1. The CDR3 loop spans 14 amino acids. Trimming cost V 5 bases and J 7 bases; bases outside gene matches: 4. For the CDR3, the DNA is TGTGCCAGCAGTACGGGACAGGGGGGTAATGAGCAGTTCTTC. Translated, it gives CASSTGQGGNEQFF.

The rearrangement joins TRBV19 to TRBJ1-1; D is unclear. V lost 0 bases, J lost 0 bases, and 11 bases lay in between. The CDR3 sequence is 16 residues long. From germline, CDR1 is LNHDA and CDR2 SQIVND (reference sequence). CDR3 region: CASSIDQSTMNTEAFF. For the CDR3, the DNA is TGTGCCAGTAGTATAGATCAGAGCACCATGAACACTGAAGCTTTCTTT. Complete variable domain (other parts from reference TRBV19 and TRBJ1-1): DGGITQSPKYLFRKEGQNVTLSCEQNLNHDAMYWYRQDPGQGLRLIYYSQIVNDFQKGDIAEGYSVSREKKESFPLTVTSAQKNPTAFYLCASSIDQSTMNTEAFFGQGTRLTVV.

At least ten counts were recorded for this clonotype. The chain links TRBV11-1 to TRBJ1-2, with D unclear. Per germline, CDR1 SGHAT and CDR2 FQDESV (reference sequence). V was pared by 5 bases and J by 8 bases, with 27 bases between. This CDR3 comprises 17 residues. This CDR3 reads CASSPSRILGDTGGYTF. CDR3 coding DNA: TGTGCCAGCAGCCCGTCACGTATCTTAGGAGACACCGGGGGCTACACCTTC.

This clonotype was observed many times. The chain employs TRBV28 and TRBJ1-5, with 9 bases aligning to TRBD1. The V segment lost 3 bases and the J segment 1 base; nucleotides outside the gene matches: 10. This CDR3 spans 18 amino acids. Germline CDR1 reads MDHEN; CDR2 reads SYDVKM. The CDR3 sequence is CASSFQGQGSPSNQPQHF. The CDR3 nucleotides read TGTGCCAGCAGTTTCCAGGGACAGGGAAGTCCAAGCAATCAGCCCCAGCATTTT.

This clonotype was detected ten times or more. V gene TRBV27 combines with J gene TRBJ2-4, with D possibly matching TRBD1 (6 bases). Looked up from germline, CDR1 is MNHEY and CDR2 is SMNVEV (reference sequence). The CDR3 contains 13 residues. The ends were cut back, 6 bases at V and 9 bases at J, with 15 bases in the middle. The CDR3 loop reads CASSPGKGVIQYF. CDR3 nucleotide sequence: TGTGCCAGCAGCCCTGGGAAGGGGGTCATTCAGTACTTC.

Ten or more counts support this clonotype. The J gene is TRBJ2-7, the V gene TRBV28; D remains unclear. Germline CDR1 and CDR2: MDHEN and SYDVKM. CDR3 size: 13 residues. Trimming stripped 6 bases from V and 6 bases from J, with 15 bases between. CDR3 sequence reads: CASRHPFGVEQYF. Here the CDR3 DNA reads TGTGCCAGCAGACACCCTTTTGGGGTCGAGCAGTACTTC.